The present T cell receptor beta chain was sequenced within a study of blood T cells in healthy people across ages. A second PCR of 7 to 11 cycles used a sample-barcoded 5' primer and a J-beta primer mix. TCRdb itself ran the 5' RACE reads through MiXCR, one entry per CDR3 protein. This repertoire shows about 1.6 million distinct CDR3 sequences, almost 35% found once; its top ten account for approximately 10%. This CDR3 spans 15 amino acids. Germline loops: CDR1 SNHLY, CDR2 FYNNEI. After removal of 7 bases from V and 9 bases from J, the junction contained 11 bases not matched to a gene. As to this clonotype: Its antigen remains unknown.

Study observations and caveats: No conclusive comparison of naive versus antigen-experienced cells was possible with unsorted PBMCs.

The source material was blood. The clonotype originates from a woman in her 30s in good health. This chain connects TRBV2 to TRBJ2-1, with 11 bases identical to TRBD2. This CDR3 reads CASTLVAGGLGEQFF. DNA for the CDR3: TGTGCCAGCACTCTCGTAGCGGGAGGGTTGGGTGAGCAGTTCTTC.